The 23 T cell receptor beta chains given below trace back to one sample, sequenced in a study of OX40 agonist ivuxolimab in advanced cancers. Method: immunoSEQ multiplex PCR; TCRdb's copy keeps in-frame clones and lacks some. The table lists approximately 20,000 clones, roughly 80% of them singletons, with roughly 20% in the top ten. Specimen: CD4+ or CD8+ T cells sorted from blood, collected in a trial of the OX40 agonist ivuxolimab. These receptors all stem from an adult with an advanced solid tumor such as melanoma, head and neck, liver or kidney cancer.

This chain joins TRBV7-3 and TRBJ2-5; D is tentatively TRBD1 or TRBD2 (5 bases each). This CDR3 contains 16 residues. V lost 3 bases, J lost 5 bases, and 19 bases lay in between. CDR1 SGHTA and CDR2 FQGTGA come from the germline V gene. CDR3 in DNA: TGTGCCAGCAGCTTCAGGGACCGAAACTCGGGCGAGACCCAGTACTTC. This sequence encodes CASSFRDRNSGETQYF.

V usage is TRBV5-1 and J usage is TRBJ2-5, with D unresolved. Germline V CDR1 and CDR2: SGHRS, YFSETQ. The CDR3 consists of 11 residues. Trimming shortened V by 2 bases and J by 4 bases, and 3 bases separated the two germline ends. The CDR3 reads CASSFGETQYF. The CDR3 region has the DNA TGCGCCAGCAGCTTTGGAGAGACCCAGTACTTC.

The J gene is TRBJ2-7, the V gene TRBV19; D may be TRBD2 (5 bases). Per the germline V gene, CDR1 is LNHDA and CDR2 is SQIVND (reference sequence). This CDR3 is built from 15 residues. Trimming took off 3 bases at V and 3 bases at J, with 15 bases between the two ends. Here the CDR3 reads CASSMRRSGVYEQYF. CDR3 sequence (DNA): TGTGCCAGTAGTATGAGGCGCTCCGGGGTCTACGAGCAGTACTTC.

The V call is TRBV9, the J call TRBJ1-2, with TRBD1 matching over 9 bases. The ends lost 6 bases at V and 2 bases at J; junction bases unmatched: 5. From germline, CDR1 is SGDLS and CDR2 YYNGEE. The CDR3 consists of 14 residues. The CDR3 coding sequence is TGTGCCAGCACCGTGGGGACAGGGAACTATGGCTACACCTTC. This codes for CASTVGTGNYGYTF.

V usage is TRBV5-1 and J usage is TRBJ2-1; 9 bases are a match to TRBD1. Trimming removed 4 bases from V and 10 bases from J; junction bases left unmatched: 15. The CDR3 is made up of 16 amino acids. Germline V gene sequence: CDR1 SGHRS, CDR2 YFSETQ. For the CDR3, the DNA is TGCGCCAGCAGCGGGGGGGACAGGGTCCCGGCAGGGGAGCAGTTCTTC. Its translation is CASSGGDRVPAGEQFF.

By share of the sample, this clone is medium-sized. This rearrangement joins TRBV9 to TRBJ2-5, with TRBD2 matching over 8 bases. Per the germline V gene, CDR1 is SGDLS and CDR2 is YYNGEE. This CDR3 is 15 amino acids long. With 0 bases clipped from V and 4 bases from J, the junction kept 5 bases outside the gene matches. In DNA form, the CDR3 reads TGTGCCAGCAGCGTAGGAAATAGCGGGGTAGAGACCCAGTACTTC. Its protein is CASSVGNSGVETQYF.

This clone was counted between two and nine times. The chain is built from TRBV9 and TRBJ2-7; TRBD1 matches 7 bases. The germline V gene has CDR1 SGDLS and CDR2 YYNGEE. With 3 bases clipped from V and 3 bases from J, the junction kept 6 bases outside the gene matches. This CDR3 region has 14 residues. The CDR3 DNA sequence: TGTGCCAGCAGCGCCAGACAGGGCGGCTACGAGCAGTACTTC. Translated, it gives CASSARQGGYEQYF.

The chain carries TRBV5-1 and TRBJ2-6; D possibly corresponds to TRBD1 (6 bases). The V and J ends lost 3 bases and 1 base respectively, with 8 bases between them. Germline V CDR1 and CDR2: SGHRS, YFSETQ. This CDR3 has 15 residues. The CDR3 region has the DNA TGCGCCAGCAGCTCCACAGGGTCTGGGGCCAACGTCCTGACTTTC. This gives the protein CASSSTGSGANVLTF.

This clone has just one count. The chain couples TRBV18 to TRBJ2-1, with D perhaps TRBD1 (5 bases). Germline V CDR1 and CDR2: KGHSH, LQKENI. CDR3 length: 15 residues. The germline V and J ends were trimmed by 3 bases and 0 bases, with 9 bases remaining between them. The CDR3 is CASSPDMSSYNEQFF. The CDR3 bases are TGTGCCAGCTCACCGGACATGAGCTCCTACAATGAGCAGTTCTTC.

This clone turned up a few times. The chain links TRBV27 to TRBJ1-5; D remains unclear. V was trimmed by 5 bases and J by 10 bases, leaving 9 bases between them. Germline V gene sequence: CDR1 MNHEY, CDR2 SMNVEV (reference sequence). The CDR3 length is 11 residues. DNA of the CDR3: TGTGCCAGCAGTAAGGGTGGTCCCCAGCATTTT. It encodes CASSKGGPQHF.

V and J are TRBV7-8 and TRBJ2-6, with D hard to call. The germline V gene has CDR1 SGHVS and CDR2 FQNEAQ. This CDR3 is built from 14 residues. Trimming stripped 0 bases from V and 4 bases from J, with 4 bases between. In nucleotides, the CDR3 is TGTGCCAGCAGCTTAGCCCCAGGGGCCAACGTCCTGACTTTC. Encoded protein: CASSLAPGANVLTF. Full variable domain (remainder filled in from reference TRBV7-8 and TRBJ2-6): GAGVSQSPRYKVAKRGQDVALRCDPISGHVSLFWYQQALGQGPEFLTYFQNEAQLDKSGLPSDRFFAERPEGSVSTLKIQRTQQEDSAVYLCASSLAPGANVLTFGAGSRLTVL.

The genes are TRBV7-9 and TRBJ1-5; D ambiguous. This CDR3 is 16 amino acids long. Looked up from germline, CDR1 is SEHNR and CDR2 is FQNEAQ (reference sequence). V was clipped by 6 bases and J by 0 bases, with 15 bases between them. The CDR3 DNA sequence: TGTGCCAGCAGTTCCGATTCAAGCTATAGCAATCAGCCCCAGCATTTT. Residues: CASSSDSSYSNQPQHF. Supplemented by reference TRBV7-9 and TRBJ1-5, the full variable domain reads DTGVSQNPRHKITKRGQNVTFRCDPISEHNRLYWYRQTLGQGPEFLTYFQNEAQLEKSRLLSDRFSAERPKGSFSTLEIQRTEQGDSAMYLCASSSDSSYSNQPQHFGDGTRLSIL.

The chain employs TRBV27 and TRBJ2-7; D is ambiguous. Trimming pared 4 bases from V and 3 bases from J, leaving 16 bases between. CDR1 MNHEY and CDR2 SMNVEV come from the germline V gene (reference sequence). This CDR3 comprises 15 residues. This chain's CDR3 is CASSSIPDHSYEQYF. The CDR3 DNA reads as TGTGCCAGCAGTTCCATCCCCGATCACAGCTACGAGCAGTACTTC.

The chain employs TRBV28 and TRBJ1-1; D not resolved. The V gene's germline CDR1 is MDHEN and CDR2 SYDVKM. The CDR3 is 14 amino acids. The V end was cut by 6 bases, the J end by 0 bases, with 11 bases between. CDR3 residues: CASSTRTLNTEAFF. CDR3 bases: TGTGCCAGCAGCACCAGGACCCTGAACACTGAAGCTTTCTTT.

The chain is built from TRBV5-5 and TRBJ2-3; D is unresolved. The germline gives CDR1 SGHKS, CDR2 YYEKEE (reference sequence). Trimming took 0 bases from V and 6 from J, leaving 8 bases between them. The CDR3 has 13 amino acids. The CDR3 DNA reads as TGTGCCAGCAGCTTGGGCGCAGCGGATACGCAGTATTTT. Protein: CASSLGAADTQYF.

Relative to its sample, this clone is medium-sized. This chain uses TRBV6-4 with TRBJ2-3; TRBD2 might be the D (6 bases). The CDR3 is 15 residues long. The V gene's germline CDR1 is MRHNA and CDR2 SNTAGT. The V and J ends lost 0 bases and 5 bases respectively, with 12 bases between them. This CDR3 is CASSDSLAGGDTQYF. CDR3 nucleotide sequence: TGTGCCAGCAGTGACTCGCTAGCCGGGGGAGATACGCAGTATTTT.

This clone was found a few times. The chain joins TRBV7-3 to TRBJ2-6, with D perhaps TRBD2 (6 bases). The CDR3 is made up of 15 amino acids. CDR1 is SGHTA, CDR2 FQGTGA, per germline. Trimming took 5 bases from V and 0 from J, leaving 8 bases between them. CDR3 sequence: CASSHGGSGANVLTF. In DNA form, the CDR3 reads TGTGCCAGCAGCCACGGGGGCTCTGGGGCCAACGTCCTGACTTTC.

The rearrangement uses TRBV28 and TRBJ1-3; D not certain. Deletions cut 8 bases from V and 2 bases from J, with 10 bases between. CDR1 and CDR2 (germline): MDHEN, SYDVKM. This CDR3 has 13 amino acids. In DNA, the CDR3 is TGTGCCAGCTCCTCCCGGGCTGGAAACACCATATATTTT. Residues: CASSSRAGNTIYF.

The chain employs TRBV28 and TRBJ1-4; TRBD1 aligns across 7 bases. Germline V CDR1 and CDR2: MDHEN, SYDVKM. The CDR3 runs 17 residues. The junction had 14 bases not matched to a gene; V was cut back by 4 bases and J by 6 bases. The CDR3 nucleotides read TGTGCCAGCAGTTCCCCGTCTCACGACAGGGAAGATGAAAAACTGTTTTTT. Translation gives CASSSPSHDREDEKLFF.

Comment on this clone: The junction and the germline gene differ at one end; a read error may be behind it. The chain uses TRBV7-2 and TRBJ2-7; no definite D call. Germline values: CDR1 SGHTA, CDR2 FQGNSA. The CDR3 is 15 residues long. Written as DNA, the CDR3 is TGCGCCAGCAGCCAAGATAGTTCACTTTCCTACGAGCAGTACTTC. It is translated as CASSQDSSLSYEQYF.

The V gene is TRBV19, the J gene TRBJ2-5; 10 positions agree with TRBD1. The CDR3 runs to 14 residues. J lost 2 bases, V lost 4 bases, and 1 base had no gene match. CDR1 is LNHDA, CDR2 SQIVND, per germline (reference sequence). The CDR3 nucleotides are TGTGCCAGTAGTAGGACAGGGGGTCAAGAGACCCAGTACTTC. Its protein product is CASSRTGGQETQYF.

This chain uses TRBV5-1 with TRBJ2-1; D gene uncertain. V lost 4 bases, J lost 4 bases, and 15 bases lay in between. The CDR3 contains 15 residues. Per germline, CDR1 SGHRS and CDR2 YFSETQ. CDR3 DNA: TGCGCCAGCAGCCAGGCGATAGAGCTTTACAATGAGCAGTTCTTC. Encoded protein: CASSQAIELYNEQFF.

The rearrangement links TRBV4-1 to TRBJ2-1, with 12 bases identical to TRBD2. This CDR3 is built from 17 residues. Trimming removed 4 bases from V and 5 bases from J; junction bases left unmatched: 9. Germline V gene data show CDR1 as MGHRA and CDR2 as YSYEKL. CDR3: CASSPSTSGGLDNEQFF. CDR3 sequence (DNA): TGCGCCAGCAGCCCCTCGACTAGCGGGGGCCTCGACAATGAGCAGTTCTTC.